These 25 T cell receptor beta chains came from one sample sequenced in a study of blood T cell repertoires in COVID-19. TCRdb keeps only in-frame clones here, not all; method: immunoSEQ multiplex PCR. Of 50,000 to 80,000 clones in the sample, around four fifths are singletons; the top ten hold about 14%. Sequencing input: peripheral blood. These receptors all stem from a man in his fifties or sixties with COVID-19, enrolled during active disease.

This rearrangement joins TRBV7-2 to TRBJ1-5, with 7 bases matching TRBD1. The junction had 5 bases not matched to a gene; V was cut back by 1 base and J by 5 bases. The CDR3 consists of 15 residues. Germline CDR1 SGHTA, CDR2 FQGNSA. The CDR3 spells CASSLGSGGYQPQHF. CDR3 sequence (DNA): TGTGCCAGCAGCTTAGGGTCAGGGGGTTATCAGCCCCAGCATTTT.

The J gene is TRBJ1-1, the V gene TRBV9; TRBD1 matches 8 bases. V lost 4 bases and J lost 4; bases outside the gene matches: 9. The length of the CDR3 is 15 residues. Germline V CDR1 and CDR2: SGDLS, YYNGEE. CDR3 bases: TGTGCCAGCAGCTCTATCGGCGGACAGGGCACTGAAGCTTTCTTT. Translated: CASSSIGGQGTEAFF.

This clone has only a few counts. J is TRBJ2-1 and V is TRBV5-4; no definite D call. The V gene lost 3 bases and the J gene lost 8 bases, with 15 bases spanning the gap. In germline, CDR1 is SGHNT, CDR2 YYREEE (reference sequence). This CDR3 has 14 residues. In DNA, the CDR3 is TGTGCCAGCAGCTCCTGGAGAGAGGAGTATGAGCAGTTCTTC. It codes for CASSSWREEYEQFF.

The chain employs TRBV7-2 and TRBJ2-7; 10 nucleotides agree with TRBD1. V lost 4 bases to trimming and J lost 3 bases; unmatched junction nucleotides: 6. The CDR3 spans 15 residues. Germline-derived CDR1 and CDR2 are SGHTA and FQGNSA. This CDR3 reads CASSWTGTGDYEQYF. DNA of the CDR3: TGTGCCAGCAGCTGGACCGGGACAGGGGACTACGAGCAGTACTTC.

The gene calls are TRBV14 and TRBJ2-7; TRBD1 is a possible D gene (6 bases). The V gene lost 1 base and the J gene lost 0 bases, with 10 bases spanning the gap. Looked up from germline, CDR1 is SGHDN and CDR2 is FVKESK. The CDR3 runs 15 residues. This CDR3 is CASSQGTANSYEQYF. For the CDR3, the DNA is TGTGCCAGCAGCCAAGGGACAGCCAACTCCTACGAGCAGTACTTC.

The chain couples TRBV29-1 to TRBJ2-7, with 10 bases fitting TRBD1. The CDR3 has 12 amino acids. Germline V CDR1 and CDR2: SQVTM, ANQGSEA. The V and J ends lost 3 bases and 6 bases, in that order; junction bases with no gene match: 2. CDR3 nucleotide sequence: TGCAGCGTTGAGGGACAGGGGATCGAGCAGTACTTC. Residues: CSVEGQGIEQYF.

This clone turned up a few times. The V call is TRBV6-5, the J call TRBJ2-7, with unresolved D. The V end lost 8 bases, the J end lost 2 bases, and 16 bases lay between the germline ends. Per the germline V gene, CDR1 is MNHEY and CDR2 is SVGAGI. The CDR3 consists of 14 residues. CDR3 nucleotides: TGTGCCAGCTGTCTTTCCCCAGACACCTACGAGCAGTACTTC. Its translation is CASCLSPDTYEQYF.

This sequence joins TRBV29-1 and TRBJ1-1; D is perhaps TRBD1 (5 bases). Trimming cost V 3 bases and J 0 bases, with 11 bases left between them. The CDR3 runs 14 residues. In germline, CDR1 is SQVTM, CDR2 ANQGSEA. For the CDR3, the DNA is TGCAGCGTTGAGGTCCGGGGGTTGAACACTGAAGCTTTCTTT. This codes for CSVEVRGLNTEAFF.

J is TRBJ1-4 and V is TRBV5-1; 7 bases are a match to TRBD1. CDR3 length: 16 residues. V dropped 3 bases and J dropped 0; count of bases not matched to a gene: 5. Germline assignment: CDR1 SGHRS and CDR2 YFSETQ. The CDR3 bases are TGCGCCAGCAGCTGGGGACAGTCCCCAACTAATGAAAAACTGTTTTTT. It specifies CASSWGQSPTNEKLFF.

The CDR3 loop is CASSPERRPYNEQFF. In DNA form, the CDR3 reads TGTGCCAGCAGCCCAGAGCGGAGACCCTACAATGAGCAGTTCTTC. The chain employs TRBV14 and TRBJ2-1; TRBD2 is a possible D gene (5 bases). CDR3 length equals 15 residues. Germline V gives CDR1 SGHDN, CDR2 FVKESK. Trimming cost V 4 bases and J 2 bases, with 12 bases left between them.

The rearrangement uses TRBV7-3 and TRBJ2-2; D is perhaps TRBD2 (5 bases). This CDR3 has 15 amino acids. In germline, CDR1 is SGHTA, CDR2 FQGTGA. The V end lost 2 bases, the J end lost 4 bases, and 11 bases lay between the germline ends. The CDR3 spells CASSLLGRRTGELFF. DNA of the CDR3: TGTGCCAGCAGCTTATTGGGGAGACGCACCGGGGAGCTGTTTTTT.

This rearrangement joins TRBV19 to TRBJ1-5; D is undetermined. CDR3 length equals 12 residues. V dropped 3 bases and J dropped 9 bases, with 9 bases sitting between them. CDR1 and CDR2 from the germline V gene are LNHDA and SQIVND (reference sequence). The CDR3 spells CASSIRDGPQHF. The CDR3 DNA is TGTGCCAGTAGTATCCGGGATGGGCCCCAGCATTTT.

This chain uses TRBV11-3 with TRBJ2-1; 7 bases are a match to TRBD2. This CDR3 has 14 residues. Germline trimming cut 6 bases from V and 6 bases from J; bases unmatched to any gene: 8. Looked up from germline, CDR1 is SGHNT and CDR2 is YENEEA. The CDR3 coding sequence is TGTGCCAGCAGTTCGGGGGGAGTCGGCAATGAGCAGTTCTTC. Encoded protein: CASSSGGVGNEQFF.

This chain joins TRBV5-1 and TRBJ2-2, with 9 bases that match TRBD1. Unmatched junction bases numbered 11, after V lost 6 bases and J lost 8 bases. Germline CDR1 reads SGHRS; CDR2 reads YFSETQ. This CDR3 region has 15 residues. The CDR3 bases are TGCGCCAGCAAATGGGGACAGGGTGGATCGGGGGAGCTGTTTTTT. This codes for CASKWGQGGSGELFF.

The CDR3 coding sequence is TGTGCCAGCGAGGACAGCTCAGTGGCCCAGTACTTC. Protein: CASEDSSVAQYF. The chain employs TRBV6-5 and TRBJ2-5, with TRBD1 as a possible D gene (6 bases). The ends were cut back, 8 bases at V and 9 bases at J, with 16 bases in the middle. Germline assignment: CDR1 MNHEY and CDR2 SVGAGI. The CDR3 length is 12 residues.

This sequence joins TRBV28 and TRBJ2-3; TRBD2 agrees at 7 bases. Looked up from germline, CDR1 is MDHEN and CDR2 is SYDVKM. The CDR3 has 15 amino acids. The V and J ends lost 2 bases and 5 bases, in that order; junction bases with no gene match: 7. The CDR3 reads CASSLQLANGDTQYF. CDR3 in DNA: TGTGCCAGCAGTTTACAACTAGCGAATGGAGATACGCAGTATTTT.

The chain links TRBV4-2 to TRBJ1-3; D gene ambiguous. Germline V gene lookup returns CDR1 LGHNA and CDR2 YNFKEQ. V lost 0 bases and J 4 bases, leaving 4 bases between the germline ends. This CDR3 region has 13 residues. The CDR3 DNA is TGTGCCAGCAGCCAAGAACGGGGAAACACCATATATTTT. This gives the protein CASSQERGNTIYF.

As concerns this clone: At one end the junction does not follow the germline gene, possibly because of a read error. The chain recombines TRBV6-1 with TRBJ2-5, with TRBD1 matching over 7 bases. Germline V CDR1 and CDR2: MNHNS, SASEGT. CDR3 length: 14 residues. CDR3 DNA: TGTGCCAGCAGCGAAGGACAGGAGGAAGAGACCCAGTACTTC. Protein sequence: CASSEGQEEETQYF.

V gene TRBV6-5 combines with J gene TRBJ2-1; D is uncertain. Germline loops: CDR1 MNHEY, CDR2 SVGAGI. The CDR3 runs to 13 residues. Trimming pared 7 bases from V and 3 bases from J, leaving 10 bases between. The CDR3 DNA follows: TGTGCCAGCATGCTAAGCGACTACAATGAGCAGTTCTTC. Its protein is CASMLSDYNEQFF.

The V gene is TRBV5-1, the J gene TRBJ2-3; no definite D call. This CDR3 contains 14 residues. The V gene's germline CDR1 is SGHRS and CDR2 YFSETQ. V shed 5 bases and J shed 0 bases, with 10 bases lying between them. CDR3: CASSPPTSTDTQYF. The CDR3 nucleotides are TGCGCCAGCAGTCCCCCTACTAGCACAGATACGCAGTATTTT.

This chain links TRBV9 with TRBJ2-3, with D possibly TRBD2 on 7 matching bases. Germline CDR1 and CDR2: SGDLS and YYNGEE. This CDR3 is 16 amino acids long. Trimming took 4 bases from V and 1 from J, leaving 16 bases between them. The CDR3 coding sequence is TGTGCCAGCAGCCCGAGGGGGGGGGACGGCACAGATACGCAGTATTTT. As protein: CASSPRGGDGTDTQYF.

The chain is built from TRBV30 and TRBJ1-1; a weak D match, TRBD1 (6 bases). Trimming took 5 bases from V and 3 from J, leaving 10 bases between them. The germline gives CDR1 GTSNPN, CDR2 SVGIG (reference sequence). This CDR3 comprises 12 residues. The CDR3 DNA sequence: TGTGCCTGGTTCACAGGGTACACTGAAGCTTTCTTT. Amino acids: CAWFTGYTEAFF.

This chain links TRBV6-1 with TRBJ1-3; TRBD1 matches 8 bases. V shed 3 bases and J 2 bases; nucleotides not matched to a gene: 0. This CDR3 region has 14 residues. The germline CDR1 and CDR2 sequences are MNHNS and SASEGT. The chain's CDR3 is CASSDRGPGNTIYF. The CDR3 DNA sequence: TGTGCCAGCAGTGACAGGGGGCCTGGAAACACCATATATTTT.

This clone was seen a handful of times. This rearrangement joins TRBV2 to TRBJ2-7, with D perhaps matching TRBD2 (6 bases). Germline V CDR1 and CDR2: SNHLY, FYNNEI. CDR3 length: 14 residues. The ends were cut back, 10 bases at V and 5 bases at J, with 21 bases in the middle. The CDR3 loop is CATEPRGRMNEQYF. Here the CDR3 DNA reads TGTGCCACCGAACCGAGAGGGAGGATGAACGAGCAGTACTTC.

The chain joins TRBV10-2 to TRBJ2-1, with TRBD1 matching 9 bases. Per germline, CDR1 WSHSY and CDR2 SAAADI. Trimming took 2 bases from V and 12 from J; bases not matched to a gene: 5. CDR3 length equals 13 residues. DNA for the CDR3: TGCGCCAGCAGTGAGGGGGAGGGACAGGGGCAGTTCTTC. Its translation: CASSEGEGQGQFF.